The clone carrying this T cell receptor (beta chain) was picked up one time. Its antigen is unknown. The record originates from a study of T cell responses to AZD1222 COVID-19 vaccine. Whole-study findings and limits: When two AZD1222 doses had been given, Spike-specific TCR breadth and depth rose.

Generated by immunoSEQ multiplex PCR, the TCRdb table keeps only in-frame clones and is missing some. The sample holds 150,000 or so clones, about 91% seen once. The sequences come from peripheral blood, collected on day 0 of AZD1222 vaccination. This clonotype originated in an adult in good health.

The CDR3: CAWSPGWDTGELFF. In DNA, the CDR3 is TGTGCCTGGAGTCCGGGATGGGACACCGGGGAGCTGTTTTTT. The chain couples TRBV30 to TRBJ2-2; weak D call: TRBD2 (5 bases). CDR3 length: 14 residues. Trimming stripped 2 bases from V and 3 bases from J, with 10 bases between. Per germline, CDR1 GTSNPN and CDR2 SVGIG (reference sequence). The variable domain in full, with the rest retrieved from reference TRBV30 and TRBJ2-2, is SQTIHQWPATLVQPVGSPLSLECTVEGTSNPNLYWYRQAAGRGLQLLFYSVGIGQISSEVPQNLSASRPQDRQFILSSKKLLLSDSGFYLCAWSPGWDTGELFFGEGSRLTVL.